The T cell receptor beta chain under discussion was sequenced for a study of cytomegalovirus exposure and HLA in healthy donors. The overall study: Later, an analysis reported that the approximately 120 validation repertoires had used the same platform as the approximately 600 first-cohort repertoires.

The study's findings and limits: Among TCR sequences, most were rare, though some public TCRs appeared in many donors. The CMV antigen specificity of a few CMV-associated chains was confirmed through in vitro analysis. According to reports, the classifier identified cytomegalovirus status with high specificity and sensitivity.

TCRdb's table, derived via immunoSEQ multiplex PCR, lists solely in-frame clones and lacks some. The sample contains 95,000 to 150,000 clones, about nine tenths of which appear only once. This CDR3 has 15 amino acids. The V segment lost 6 bases and the J segment 6 bases; nucleotides outside the gene matches: 9. The germline V gene has CDR1 MGHDK and CDR2 SYGVNS. As for this clone: Its antigen is not known.

This clonotype originated in a young woman in good health and CMV-seronegative. This chain uses TRBV25-1 with TRBJ2-1; 9 bases align to TRBD2. Sequencing input: PBMCs. This chain's CDR3 is CASSPPGLASNEQFF. The CDR3 DNA is TGTGCCAGCAGCCCACCGGGACTAGCTAGCAATGAGCAGTTCTTC.